These 10 T cell receptor beta chains were all obtained from the same sample, sequenced in a study of long-term antiretroviral therapy in people with HIV. Survey-level immunoSEQ v3.0 assays were run. Assay: immunoSEQ multiplex PCR; the TCRdb copy retains only in-frame clones and omits some. The sample contains tens of thousands of clones, about 85% of which appear only once. The starting material was unsorted PBMCs, obtained about 5 years before starting antiretroviral therapy. Every receptor here comes from a man in his fifties with HIV.

The chain employs TRBV1 and TRBJ2-7; TRBD1, the table's D call, lacks a check against the DNA. TRBV1 has pseudogene status. This CDR3 region has 12 residues. DNA for the CDR3: TGCACCAGCAGCCTGACAGGCTACGAGCAGTACTTC. Amino acids: CTSSLTGYEQYF.

Written as DNA, the CDR3 is TGTGCCAGCAGTTACCGTAGGGGTTCACCCCTCCACTTT. This codes for CASSYRRGSPLHF. The genes are TRBV6-5 and TRBJ1-6, with D maybe TRBD1 (5 bases). The germline V and J ends were trimmed by 2 bases and 9 bases, with 8 bases remaining between them. This CDR3 has 13 residues. CDR1 and CDR2 from the germline V gene are MNHEY and SVGAGI.

CDR3 residues: CASSLVINQPQHF. Here the CDR3 DNA reads TGTGCCAGCAGCTTGGTTATAAATCAGCCCCAGCATTTT. V gene TRBV5-5 combines with J gene TRBJ1-5; D not certain. CDR1 and CDR2 (germline): SGHKS, YYEKEE (reference sequence). There are 13 residues in the CDR3. Trimming removed 0 bases at V and 4 bases at J, with 5 bases between.

The chain uses TRBV15 and TRBJ1-2; 7 positions match TRBD1. Germline lookup yields CDR1 LNHNV and CDR2 YYDKDF (reference sequence). V was pared by 9 bases and J by 6 bases, with 10 bases of the junction left unmatched. CDR3 size: 13 residues. The CDR3 region has the DNA TGTGCCACTTCACGCGACAGGGCAGATGGCTACACCTTC. This gives the protein CATSRDRADGYTF.

The chain links TRBV7-2 to TRBJ1-1; possible D gene TRBD1, 5 bases. Per the germline V gene, CDR1 is SGHTA and CDR2 is FQGNSA. V was trimmed by 1 base and J by 2 bases, leaving 17 bases between them. The CDR3 extends over 17 amino acids. The CDR3 DNA sequence: TGTGCCAGCAGCTTAGTGTTTACGGGGGATGGAAACACTGAAGCTTTCTTT. It encodes CASSLVFTGDGNTEAFF.

As DNA, the CDR3 is TGTGCCAGCAGTGATGGGACACTAAACACTGAAGCTTTCTTT. Translating gives CASSDGTLNTEAFF. The V gene is TRBV2, the J gene TRBJ1-1, with D perhaps matching TRBD1 (6 bases). V gave up 3 bases and J gave up 2 bases, with 10 bases separating them. This CDR3 has 14 residues. CDR1 is SNHLY, CDR2 FYNNEI, per germline. The full variable domain, with the rest looked up from reference TRBV2 and TRBJ1-1, is EPEVTQTPSHQVTQMGQEVILRCVPISNHLYFYWYRQILGQKVEFLVSFYNNEISEKSEIFDDQFSVERPDGSNFTLKIRSTKLEDSAMYFCASSDGTLNTEAFFGQGTRLTVV.

The chain links TRBV9 to TRBJ2-5; 10 bases line up with TRBD2. The CDR3 has 16 residues. Germline V gene lookup returns CDR1 SGDLS and CDR2 YYNGEE. Unmatched junction bases numbered 10, after V lost 4 bases and J lost 4 bases. The CDR3 DNA reads TGTGCCAGCAGCCGCGATAGCGGGGGGCGGATAGAGACCCAGTACTTC. Its translation is CASSRDSGGRIETQYF.

V is TRBV30 and J is TRBJ2-1; D call uncertain. From germline, CDR1 is GTSNPN and CDR2 SVGIG (reference sequence). This CDR3 has 11 residues. Trimming removed 2 bases at V and 6 bases at J, with 5 bases between. This CDR3 is CAWSFINEQFF. DNA for the CDR3: TGTGCCTGGAGTTTCATCAATGAGCAGTTCTTC.

The chain recombines TRBV28 with TRBJ2-7; 9 nucleotides line up with TRBD1. This CDR3 has 15 residues. CDR1 and CDR2 from the germline V gene are MDHEN and SYDVKM. V trimming: 3 bases; J trimming: 10 bases; junction bases outside the gene matches: 13. The DNA of the CDR3 is TGTGCCAGCAGTTTGGCGGGACAGGGAGGGTTGGTCCAGTACTTC. It encodes CASSLAGQGGLVQYF.

This clone was found once. This chain joins TRBV4-3 and TRBJ2-3, with 15 nucleotides matching TRBD2. V shed 3 bases, J shed 3 bases, and the junction held 19 bases outside the gene matches. The CDR3 contains 22 residues. Germline CDR1 and CDR2: LGHNA and YSLEER. Here the CDR3 DNA reads TGCGCCAGCAGCCACGGACTAGCGGGGGGGCGAGTGCAGGCGGTCTTAACAGATACGCAGTATTTT. It yields the protein CASSHGLAGGRVQAVLTDTQYF.